Listed here is a single TCR beta chain. The CDR3 sequence is 14 residues long. The germline V and J ends were trimmed by 2 bases and 5 bases, with 13 bases remaining between them. Germline assignment: CDR1 MGHRA and CDR2 YSYEKL. An input of roughly 0.45 to 1 ug of RNA was subjected to reverse transcription using random hexamers. TCRdb called the immunoSEQ multiplex PCR reads again in MiXCR, with one record for every CDR3 protein. The table records around 300,000 distinct CDR3 sequences, about 91% of them present only once. These data come from a study of CD8 T cells in Susac syndrome. The genes are TRBV4-1 and TRBJ2-7; D uncertain. Sequenced sample: CD8+ T cells from PBMCs. The receptor was isolated from a human donor with multiple sclerosis. CDR3 region: CASSQNPHGHEQYF. The CDR3 DNA reads TGCGCCAGCAGCCAAAATCCCCATGGTCACGAGCAGTACTTC.